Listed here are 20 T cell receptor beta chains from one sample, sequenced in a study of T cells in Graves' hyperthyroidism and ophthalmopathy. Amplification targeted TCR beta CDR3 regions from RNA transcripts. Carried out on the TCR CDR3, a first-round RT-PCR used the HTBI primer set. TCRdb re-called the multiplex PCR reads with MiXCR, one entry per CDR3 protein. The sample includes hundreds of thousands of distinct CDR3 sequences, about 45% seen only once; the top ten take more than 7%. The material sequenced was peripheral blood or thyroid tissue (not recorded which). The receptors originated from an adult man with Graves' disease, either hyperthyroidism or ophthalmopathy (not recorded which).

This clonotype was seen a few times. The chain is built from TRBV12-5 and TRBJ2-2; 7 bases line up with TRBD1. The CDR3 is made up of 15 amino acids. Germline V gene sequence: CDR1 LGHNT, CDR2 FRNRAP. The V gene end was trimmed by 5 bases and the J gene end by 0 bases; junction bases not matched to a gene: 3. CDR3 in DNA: TGTGCTAGTGGTCTCGGGACAGCGAACACCGGGGAGCTGTTTTTT. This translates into CASGLGTANTGELFF.

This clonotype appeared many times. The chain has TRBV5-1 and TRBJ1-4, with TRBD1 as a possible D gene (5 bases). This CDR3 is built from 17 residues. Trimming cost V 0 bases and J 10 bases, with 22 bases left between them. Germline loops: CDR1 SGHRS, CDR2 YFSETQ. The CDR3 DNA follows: TGCGCCAGCAGCTTGGACGTGACAGCCAGCCTTGGGGGAAAACTGTTTTTT. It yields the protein CASSLDVTASLGGKLFF.

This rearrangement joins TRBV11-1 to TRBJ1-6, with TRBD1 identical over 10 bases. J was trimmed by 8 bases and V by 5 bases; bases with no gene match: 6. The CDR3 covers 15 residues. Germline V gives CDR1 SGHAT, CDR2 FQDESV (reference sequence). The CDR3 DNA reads TGTGCCAGCAGCCGACAGGGGGCAGGTGATTCACCCCTCCACTTT. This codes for CASSRQGAGDSPLHF.

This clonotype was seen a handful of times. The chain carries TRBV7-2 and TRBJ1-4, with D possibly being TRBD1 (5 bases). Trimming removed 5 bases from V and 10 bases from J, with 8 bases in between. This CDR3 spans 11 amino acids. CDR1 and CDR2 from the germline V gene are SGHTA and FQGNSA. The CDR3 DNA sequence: TGTGCCAGCAGCCGGGGGGGAAAACTGTTTTTT. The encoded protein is CASSRGGKLFF. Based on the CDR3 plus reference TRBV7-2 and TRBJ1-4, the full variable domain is GAGVSQSPSNKVTEKGKDVELRCDPISGHTALYWYRQSLGQGLEFLIYFQGNSAPDKSGLPSDRFSAERTGGSVSTLTIQRTQQEDSAVYLCASSRGGKLFFGSGTQLSVL.

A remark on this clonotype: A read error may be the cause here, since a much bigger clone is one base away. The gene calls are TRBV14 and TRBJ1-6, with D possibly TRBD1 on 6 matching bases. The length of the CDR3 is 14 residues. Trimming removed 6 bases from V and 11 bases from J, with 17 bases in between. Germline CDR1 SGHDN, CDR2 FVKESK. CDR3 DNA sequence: TGTGCCAGCAGTTATGGACAGAGACATCCACCCCTCCACTTT. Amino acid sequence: CASSYGQRHPPLHF. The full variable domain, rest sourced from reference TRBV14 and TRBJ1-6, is EAGVTQFPSHSVIEKGQTVTLRCDPISGHDNLYWYRRVMGKEIKFLLHFVKESKQDESGMPNNRFLAERTGGTYSTLKVQPAELEDSGVYFCASSYGQRHPPLHFGNGTRLTVT.

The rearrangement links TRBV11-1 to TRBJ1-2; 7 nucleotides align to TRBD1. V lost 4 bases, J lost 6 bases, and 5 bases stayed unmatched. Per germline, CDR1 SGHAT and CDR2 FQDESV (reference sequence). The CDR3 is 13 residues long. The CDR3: CASSSQTGHGYTF. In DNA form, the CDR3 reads TGTGCCAGCAGCTCCCAGACAGGGCATGGCTACACCTTC.

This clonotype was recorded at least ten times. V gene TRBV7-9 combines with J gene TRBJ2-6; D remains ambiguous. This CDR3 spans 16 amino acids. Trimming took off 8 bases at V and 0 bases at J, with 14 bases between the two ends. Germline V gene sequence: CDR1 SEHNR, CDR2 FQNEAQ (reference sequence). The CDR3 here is CASRSTSSSGANVLTF. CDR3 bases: TGTGCCAGCCGGAGCACGTCGAGCTCTGGGGCCAACGTCCTGACTTTC.

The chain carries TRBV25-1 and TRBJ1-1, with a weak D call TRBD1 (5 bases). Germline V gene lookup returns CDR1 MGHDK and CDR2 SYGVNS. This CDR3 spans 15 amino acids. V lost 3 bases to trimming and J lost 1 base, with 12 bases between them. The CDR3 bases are TGTGCCAGCAGTGAGAATGGGGGAGCGAACACTGAAGCTTTCTTT. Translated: CASSENGGANTEAFF.

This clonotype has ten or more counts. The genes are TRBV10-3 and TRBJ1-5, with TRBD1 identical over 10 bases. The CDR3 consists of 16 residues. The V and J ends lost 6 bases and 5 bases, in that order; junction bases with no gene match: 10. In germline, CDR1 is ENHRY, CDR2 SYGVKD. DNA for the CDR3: TGTGCCATCAGCGAAGTAATCGGGACAGGGGATCAGCCCCAGCATTTT. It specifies CAISEVIGTGDQPQHF.

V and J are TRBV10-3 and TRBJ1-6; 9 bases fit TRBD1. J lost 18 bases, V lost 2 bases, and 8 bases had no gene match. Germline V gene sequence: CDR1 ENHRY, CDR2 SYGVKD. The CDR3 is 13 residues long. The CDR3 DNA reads TGTGCCATCAGTGAGAATACGGGACAGGGTGGCCACTTT. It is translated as CAISENTGQGGHF.

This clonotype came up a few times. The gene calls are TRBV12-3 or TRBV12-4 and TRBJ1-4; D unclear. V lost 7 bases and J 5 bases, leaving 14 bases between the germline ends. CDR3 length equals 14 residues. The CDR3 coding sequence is TGTGCCAGCAAAAGGGAGTCATTAAATGAAAAACTGTTTTTT. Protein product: CASKRESLNEKLFF.

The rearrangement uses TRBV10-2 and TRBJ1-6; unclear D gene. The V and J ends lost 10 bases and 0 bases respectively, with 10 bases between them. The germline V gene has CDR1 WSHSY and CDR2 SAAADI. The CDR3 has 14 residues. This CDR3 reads CATSWNSYNSPLHF. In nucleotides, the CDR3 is TGCGCCACCTCATGGAACTCCTATAATTCACCCCTCCACTTT.

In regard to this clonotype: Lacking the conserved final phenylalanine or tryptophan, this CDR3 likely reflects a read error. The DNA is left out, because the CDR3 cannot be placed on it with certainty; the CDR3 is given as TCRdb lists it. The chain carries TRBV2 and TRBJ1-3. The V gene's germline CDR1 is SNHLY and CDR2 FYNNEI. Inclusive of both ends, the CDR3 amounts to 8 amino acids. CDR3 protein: CASSEVGS.

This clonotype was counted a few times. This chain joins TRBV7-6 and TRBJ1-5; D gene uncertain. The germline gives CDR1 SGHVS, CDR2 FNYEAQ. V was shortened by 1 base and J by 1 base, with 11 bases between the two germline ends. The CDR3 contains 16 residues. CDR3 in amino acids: CASSLEQSKSNQPQHF. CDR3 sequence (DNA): TGTGCCAGCAGCTTAGAACAGAGCAAAAGCAATCAGCCCCAGCATTTT.

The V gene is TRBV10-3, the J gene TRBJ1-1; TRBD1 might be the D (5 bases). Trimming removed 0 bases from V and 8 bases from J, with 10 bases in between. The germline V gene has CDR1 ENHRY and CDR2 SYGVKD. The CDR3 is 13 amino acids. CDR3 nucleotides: TGTGCCATCAGTGAGTCGACGGGGGGAGAAGCTTTCTTT. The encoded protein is CAISESTGGEAFF.

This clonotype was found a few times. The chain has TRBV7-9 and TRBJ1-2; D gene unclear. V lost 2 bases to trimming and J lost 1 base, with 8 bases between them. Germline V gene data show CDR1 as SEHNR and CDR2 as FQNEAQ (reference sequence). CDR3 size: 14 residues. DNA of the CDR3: TGTGCCAGCAGCTTACTCAGAATTAACTATGGCTACACCTTC. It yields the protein CASSLLRINYGYTF.

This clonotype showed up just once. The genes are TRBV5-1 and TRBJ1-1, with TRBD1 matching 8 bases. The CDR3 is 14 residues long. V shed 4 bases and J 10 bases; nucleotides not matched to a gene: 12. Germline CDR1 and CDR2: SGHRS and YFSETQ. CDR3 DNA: TGCGCCAGCAGCCAAGGGGACAGGACAGGAGGAGCTTTCTTT. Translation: CASSQGDRTGGAFF.

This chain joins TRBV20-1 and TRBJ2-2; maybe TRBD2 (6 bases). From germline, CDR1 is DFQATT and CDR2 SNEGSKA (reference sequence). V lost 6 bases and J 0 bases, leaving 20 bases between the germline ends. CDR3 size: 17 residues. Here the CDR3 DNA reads TGCAGTGCATCAACGTCGGGGGTATTCGCGAACACCGGGGAGCTGTTTTTT. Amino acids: CSASTSGVFANTGELFF.

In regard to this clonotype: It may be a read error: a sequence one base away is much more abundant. CDR3 amino acids: CASNQGRSYEQYF. The CDR3 DNA is TGTGCCAGCAACCAAGGCAGGTCCTACGAGCAGTACTTC. J is TRBJ2-7 and V is TRBV7-3; D gene ambiguous. This CDR3 is built from 13 residues. V was trimmed by 7 bases and J by 1 base, leaving 11 bases between them. CDR1 is SGHTA and CDR2 is FQGTGA in the germline V gene.

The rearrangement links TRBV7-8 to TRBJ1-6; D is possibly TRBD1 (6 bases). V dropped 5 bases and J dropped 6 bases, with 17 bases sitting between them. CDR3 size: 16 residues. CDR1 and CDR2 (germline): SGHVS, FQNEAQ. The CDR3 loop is CASSPLAGGGNSPLHF. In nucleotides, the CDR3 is TGTGCCAGCAGCCCCTTAGCGGGAGGGGGTAATTCACCCCTCCACTTT.